These 27 T cell receptor beta chains share one sample of origin, sequenced in a study of T cell changes during pregnancy in multiple sclerosis. Sequenced by immunoSEQ multiplex PCR; TCRdb stores in-frame clones only, minus some. The sample holds roughly 49,000 clones, over 85% seen once. Sequencing was performed on CD8+ T cells from peripheral blood mononuclear cells, taken after pregnancy. The receptors derive from a female donor with multiple sclerosis, enrolled in a pregnancy study.

The CDR3 sequence: CASSQDNRGYEQYF. CDR3 nucleotide sequence: TGCGCCAGCAGCCAAGATAACAGGGGTTACGAGCAGTACTTC. This chain joins TRBV4-1 and TRBJ2-7; 7 positions agree with TRBD1. Germline V gene lookup returns CDR1 MGHRA and CDR2 YSYEKL. The ends lost 0 bases at V and 4 bases at J; junction bases unmatched: 3. The CDR3 is made up of 14 amino acids.

The rearrangement joins TRBV19 to TRBJ2-1; 14 bases are shared with TRBD2. Germline loops: CDR1 LNHDA, CDR2 SQIVND (reference sequence). This CDR3 contains 15 residues. The V gene end was trimmed by 6 bases and the J gene end by 8 bases; junction bases not matched to a gene: 6. The CDR3 DNA follows: TGTGCCAGTAGCACCGGGACTAGCGGGAGAGATGAGCAGTTCTTC. Translated: CASSTGTSGRDEQFF.

The chain has TRBV2 and TRBJ2-5; the D is unclear. Germline loops: CDR1 SNHLY, CDR2 FYNNEI. V was cut by 2 bases and J by 1 base, with 11 bases left in between. The CDR3 loop spans 15 amino acids. This chain's CDR3 is CASSEYWAAQETQYF. DNA of the CDR3: TGTGCCAGCAGTGAATACTGGGCAGCCCAAGAGACCCAGTACTTC.

The chain couples TRBV29-1 to TRBJ2-1; 8 nucleotides line up with TRBD2. The CDR3 is 14 residues long. V was clipped by 2 bases and J by 8 bases; unmatched bases: 8. The germline CDR1 and CDR2 sequences are SQVTM and ANQGSEA. This chain's CDR3 is CSVESLGTSDEQFF. The CDR3 region has the DNA TGCAGCGTTGAAAGTCTAGGGACTAGTGATGAGCAGTTCTTC.

The V and J genes are TRBV6-5 and TRBJ2-3, with TRBD2 matching 7 bases. The CDR3 is 15 amino acids. The ends lost 5 bases at V and 0 bases at J; junction bases unmatched: 5. CDR1 is MNHEY, CDR2 SVGAGI, per germline. DNA of the CDR3: TGTGCCAGCAGTAAGGGACTACTTAGCACAGATACGCAGTATTTT. It specifies CASSKGLLSTDTQYF.

The count of this clone is one. The V and J genes are TRBV12-5 and TRBJ2-1; D perhaps matches TRBD2 (6 bases). CDR1 is LGHNT and CDR2 is FRNRAP in the germline V gene. Deletions cut 6 bases from V and 7 bases from J, with 22 bases between. The CDR3 has 16 residues. CDR3 loop: CASGPPVGKGRNEQFF. Written as DNA, the CDR3 is TGTGCTAGTGGCCCCCCGGTGGGAAAGGGGAGGAATGAGCAGTTCTTC.

This chain connects TRBV28 to TRBJ1-5; D gene ambiguous. There are 14 residues in the CDR3. Trimming took 5 bases from V and 5 from J, leaving 13 bases between them. From germline, CDR1 is MDHEN and CDR2 SYDVKM. This CDR3 reads CASSLSLNYQPQHF. The DNA of the CDR3 is TGTGCCAGCAGTCTCTCACTAAACTATCAGCCCCAGCATTTT.

The V call is TRBV10-3, the J call TRBJ2-3; the D gene is possibly TRBD2 (5 bases). The ends were cut back, 4 bases at V and 2 bases at J, with 19 bases in the middle. The CDR3 runs to 17 residues. CDR1 ENHRY and CDR2 SYGVKD come from the germline V gene. CDR3: CAISGPHTSDPTDTQYF. DNA of the CDR3: TGTGCCATCAGTGGGCCACATACTAGTGACCCCACAGATACGCAGTATTTT.

The chain employs TRBV28 and TRBJ1-1; D may be TRBD1 (5 bases). V was cut by 7 bases and J by 5 bases, with 17 bases left in between. CDR1 and CDR2 (germline): MDHEN, SYDVKM. The CDR3 has 14 amino acids. The DNA for the CDR3 is TGTGCCAGCACCGAGTCCCTGGGGGGGACTGAAGCTTTCTTT. Its protein is CASTESLGGTEAFF.

The J gene is TRBJ2-7, the V gene TRBV4-2, with no clear D. The CDR3 has 13 amino acids. Germline V gene sequence: CDR1 LGHNA, CDR2 YNFKEQ. Trimming removed 1 base at V and 0 bases at J, with 4 bases between. The CDR3, as DNA: TGTGCCAGCAGCCAAGCCTCCTCCTACGAGCAGTACTTC. Protein product: CASSQASSYEQYF.

This clone occurred once. The gene calls are TRBV28 and TRBJ2-5; D remains unclear. The end of the DNA aligns better with TRBJ2-7, so the J call may be wrong. This CDR3 region has 14 residues. CDR1 is MDHEN, CDR2 SYDVKM, per germline. The CDR3 sequence: CASSFRFRSYEQYF. In DNA form, the CDR3 reads TGTGCCAGCAGTTTCAGGTTCAGATCCTACGAGCAGTACTTC.

V is TRBV2 and J is TRBJ2-1; a weak D match, TRBD1 (6 bases). The CDR3 runs to 12 residues. The V end lost 7 bases, the J end lost 14 bases, and 18 bases lay between the germline ends. Germline loops: CDR1 SNHLY, CDR2 FYNNEI. CDR3 amino acids: CASNRRGGQKFF. In nucleotides, the CDR3 is TGTGCCAGCAACAGAAGAGGGGGTCAGAAGTTCTTC. Full variable domain (outside the CDR3, taken from reference TRBV2 and TRBJ2-1): EPEVTQTPSHQVTQMGQEVILRCVPISNHLYFYWYRQILGQKVEFLVSFYNNEISEKSEIFDDQFSVERPDGSNFTLKIRSTKLEDSAMYFCASNRRGGQKFFGPGTRLTVL.

The chain couples TRBV15 to TRBJ2-7, with 9 bases fitting TRBD1. Per germline, CDR1 LNHNV and CDR2 YYDKDF (reference sequence). V was clipped by 6 bases and J by 7 bases; unmatched bases: 13. The CDR3 consists of 15 residues. As DNA, the CDR3 is TGTGCCACCAGTCCGAGGACAGGGGCCCCGGGAGAGCAGTACTTC. It encodes CATSPRTGAPGEQYF.

A few counts support this clone. The chain combines TRBV2 with TRBJ1-1, with D maybe TRBD1 (6 bases). The CDR3 extends over 14 amino acids. The V end lost 6 bases, the J end lost 0 bases, and 11 bases lay between the germline ends. From germline, CDR1 is SNHLY and CDR2 FYNNEI. The CDR3: CASRMDSMNTEAFF. CDR3 DNA sequence: TGTGCCAGCAGAATGGACAGCATGAACACTGAAGCTTTCTTT.

The V and J genes are TRBV6-1 and TRBJ2-1; no definite D call. Trimming removed 8 bases at V and 4 bases at J, with 6 bases between. This CDR3 is 11 amino acids long. CDR1 and CDR2 from the germline V gene are MNHNS and SASEGT. In nucleotides, the CDR3 is TGTGCCAGCCGGGTGTACAATGAGCAGTTCTTC. Its protein product is CASRVYNEQFF.

The chain couples TRBV7-2 to TRBJ2-2; possible D gene TRBD2, 6 bases. Germline CDR1 is SGHTA and CDR2 is FQGNSA. This CDR3 has 13 amino acids. DNA of the CDR3: TGTGCAAGACACCCGGCGGGGCTCAGGGAGCTGTTTTTT. It specifies CARHPAGLRELFF.

Worth noting for this clone: One junction end does not reproduce the germline sequence, and a read error may be involved. The genes are TRBV2 and TRBJ2-1; TRBD2 aligns across 7 bases. The CDR3 loop spans 13 amino acids. CDR1 and CDR2 (germline): SNHLY, FYNNEI. The CDR3 DNA is TGTGCCGGCAGGTTCGGCGGGAGCAATGAGCAGTTCTTC. Protein sequence: CAGRFGGSNEQFF.

J is TRBJ1-6 and V is TRBV6-5, with D possibly TRBD1 on 6 matching bases. The V and J ends lost 8 bases and 7 bases respectively, with 12 bases between them. The germline V gene has CDR1 MNHEY and CDR2 SVGAGI. The CDR3 is 13 residues long. CDR3 DNA: TGTGCCAGCCCCCGACAGGACAATTCACCCCTCCACTTT. It encodes CASPRQDNSPLHF.

The J gene is TRBJ2-1, the V gene TRBV6-5; D is possibly TRBD1 (6 bases). Germline V gives CDR1 MNHEY, CDR2 SVGAGI. Trimming removed 0 bases at V and 8 bases at J, with 11 bases between. The CDR3 sequence is 14 residues long. This CDR3 reads CASSYSPGVDEQFF. The DNA of the CDR3 is TGTGCCAGCAGTTACTCGCCAGGGGTGGATGAGCAGTTCTTC.

V usage is TRBV9 and J usage is TRBJ1-2; TRBD1 agrees at 8 bases. This CDR3 spans 15 amino acids. Germline-derived CDR1 and CDR2 are SGDLS and YYNGEE. J gave up 3 bases and V 0 bases, and 4 bases lay outside the gene matches. Written as DNA, the CDR3 is TGTGCCAGCAGCGTAGAGACAGGGGACTACTATGGCTACACCTTC. This translates into CASSVETGDYYGYTF.

The V and J genes are TRBV15 and TRBJ2-7; 8 bases map to TRBD2. The CDR3 has 14 amino acids. The germline V gene has CDR1 LNHNV and CDR2 YYDKDF (reference sequence). Trimming removed 2 bases from V and 4 bases from J; junction bases left unmatched: 4. The CDR3 DNA is TGTGCCACCAGCAGACATAGCGGGAAATACGAGCAGTACTTC. Its translation is CATSRHSGKYEQYF.

V gene TRBV14 combines with J gene TRBJ2-7; D is possibly TRBD1 (6 bases). The germline CDR1 and CDR2 sequences are SGHDN and FVKESK. This CDR3 spans 14 amino acids. Trimming took off 4 bases at V and 2 bases at J, with 12 bases between the two ends. The CDR3 here is CASSPGHLTYEQYF. CDR3 in DNA: TGTGCCAGCAGCCCGGGACACCTAACCTACGAGCAGTACTTC.

The rearrangement uses TRBV6-1 and TRBJ2-3; D remains ambiguous. CDR3 size: 14 residues. The V gene's germline CDR1 is MNHNS and CDR2 SASEGT. Trimming took off 5 bases at V and 2 bases at J, with 11 bases between the two ends. DNA for the CDR3: TGTGCCAGCAGTCAGTGGCAACCCACAGATACGCAGTATTTT. It translates to CASSQWQPTDTQYF.

CDR3 protein: CASSLRGRVYNEQFF. The CDR3 DNA reads TGTGCCAGCAGCCTCAGGGGGCGCGTCTACAATGAGCAGTTCTTC. This chain links TRBV11-2 with TRBJ2-1; 8 positions agree with TRBD1. V dropped 5 bases and J dropped 3; count of bases not matched to a gene: 6. The CDR3 totals 15 residues. CDR1 and CDR2 (germline): SGHAT, FQNNGV.

The rearrangement links TRBV5-5 to TRBJ1-1; maybe TRBD1 (5 bases). V lost 5 bases to trimming and J lost 1 base, with 18 bases between them. The V gene's germline CDR1 is SGHKS and CDR2 YYEKEE (reference sequence). This CDR3 spans 16 amino acids. CDR3 sequence reads: CASSFEEGRTNTEAFF. The CDR3 nucleotides are TGTGCCAGCAGTTTCGAGGAGGGGCGGACGAACACTGAAGCTTTCTTT. Drawing the rest from reference TRBV5-5 and TRBJ1-1, the complete variable domain is DAGVTQSPTHLIKTRGQQVTLRCSPISGHKSVSWYQQVLGQGPQFIFQYYEKEERGRGNFPDRFSARQFPNYSSELNVNALLLGDSALYLCASSFEEGRTNTEAFFGQGTRLTVV.

V is TRBV6-5 and J is TRBJ2-1; 7 nucleotides align to TRBD1. This CDR3 has 13 amino acids. V lost 5 bases and J lost 6; bases outside the gene matches: 4. Germline CDR1 reads MNHEY; CDR2 reads SVGAGI. This CDR3 is CASSATGVNEQFF. CDR3 sequence (DNA): TGTGCCAGCAGTGCCACAGGGGTCAATGAGCAGTTCTTC.

This chain connects TRBV7-6 to TRBJ2-2; D remains ambiguous. V shed 7 bases and J shed 0 bases, with 6 bases lying between them. This CDR3 spans 13 amino acids. Germline CDR1 is SGHVS and CDR2 is FNYEAQ. CDR3: CASTPANTGELFF. CDR3 bases: TGTGCCAGCACGCCAGCGAACACCGGGGAGCTGTTTTTT. The entire variable domain, with the rest obtained from reference TRBV7-6 and TRBJ2-2, is as follows: GAGVSQSPRYKVTKRGQDVALRCDPISGHVSLYWYRQALGQGPEFLTYFNYEAQQDKSGLPNDRFSAERPEGSISTLTIQRTEQRDSAMYRCASTPANTGELFFGEGSRLTVL.